This TCR beta chain was identified during a study of neoadjuvant anti-PD-1 for oral cavity cancer. Germline loops: CDR1 SGHKS, CDR2 YYEKEE (reference sequence). The V and J ends lost 4 bases and 7 bases respectively, with 12 bases between them. The CDR3 loop spans 13 amino acids. Blood libraries mostly used around 510 ng genomic DNA, six replicates each. TCRdb's copy holds only in-frame clones and misses some; the assay was immunoSEQ multiplex PCR. The sample contains approximately 13,000 clones, around 66% of which appear only once. The sequence was obtained from a person aged 35-79 years with oral cavity squamous cell carcinoma. Source: PBMCs, taken before nivolumab (anti-PD-1) treatment. V and J are TRBV5-5 and TRBJ1-3, with D uncertain. In DNA, the CDR3 is TGTGCCAGCAGCAAGGTCCTAGGGAACACCATATATTTT. Encoded protein: CASSKVLGNTIYF. The variable domain in full, with the rest retrieved from reference TRBV5-5 and TRBJ1-3, is DAGVTQSPTHLIKTRGQQVTLRCSPISGHKSVSWYQQVLGQGPQFIFQYYEKEERGRGNFPDRFSARQFPNYSSELNVNALLLGDSALYLCASSKVLGNTIYFGEGSWLTVV.